This passage covers 25 T cell receptor beta chains from one sample sequenced in a study of cytomegalovirus exposure and HLA in healthy donors. Primers: 60 Vbeta forward and 13 Jbeta reverse. Using immunoSEQ multiplex PCR, the repertoire was profiled, and TCRdb retains in-frame clones only, with some absent. In the table there are roughly 120,000 clones, around 69% of which are singletons. Sequencing used PBMCs. These receptors all stem from a woman between 40 and 50 years old in good health and CMV-seropositive.

V usage is TRBV7-8 and J usage is TRBJ1-3, with 9 positions matching TRBD1. CDR1 and CDR2 from the germline V gene are SGHVS and FQNEAQ. The CDR3 contains 16 residues. The trim removed 4 bases at V and 3 bases at J, leaving 7 bases unmatched. In DNA form, the CDR3 reads TGTGCCAGCAGCTCCGCGACAGGGGGTTTTGGAAACACCATATATTTT. Protein: CASSSATGGFGNTIYF.

This clone has only a few counts. V gene TRBV5-1 combines with J gene TRBJ2-7; possibly TRBD1 for D (7 bases). This CDR3 comprises 15 residues. The V and J ends lost 0 bases and 5 bases respectively, with 15 bases between them. Germline lookup yields CDR1 SGHRS and CDR2 YFSETQ. The CDR3 bases are TGCGCCAGCAGCTTGGTACCTGGCAGGGGGGACGAGCAGTACTTC. It translates to CASSLVPGRGDEQYF.

The chain recombines TRBV7-2 with TRBJ1-1, with D possibly being TRBD1 (5 bases). The CDR3 loop spans 16 amino acids. CDR1 and CDR2 (germline): SGHTA, FQGNSA. Trimming took 4 bases from V and 0 from J, leaving 15 bases between them. Written as DNA, the CDR3 is TGTGCCAGCAGCTCCCGAGAAGGGGTAATGAACACTGAAGCTTTCTTT. The encoded protein is CASSSREGVMNTEAFF.

V and J are TRBV2 and TRBJ1-2; 8 nucleotides match TRBD1. Germline V gene data show CDR1 as SNHLY and CDR2 as FYNNEI. Germline trimming cut 7 bases from V and 5 bases from J; bases unmatched to any gene: 12. This CDR3 is 15 amino acids long. The CDR3 region has the DNA TGTGCCAGCACGGACAGGGCCAGTCCGACGTATGGCTACACCTTC. Amino acid sequence: CASTDRASPTYGYTF.

The chain has TRBV4-1 and TRBJ2-1; the match to TRBD1 covers 7 bases. J was trimmed by 0 bases and V by 4 bases; bases with no gene match: 6. The CDR3 covers 16 residues. Germline CDR1 and CDR2: MGHRA and YSYEKL. CDR3 nucleotide sequence: TGCGCCAGCAGCCCCCAGGGACAGACCTCCTACAATGAGCAGTTCTTC. Amino acid sequence: CASSPQGQTSYNEQFF.

The CDR3 region has the DNA TGTGCTAGTGGTCCTCAGATAGGGGGCACAGATACGCAGTATTTT. Translating it yields CASGPQIGGTDTQYF. The chain links TRBV12-5 to TRBJ2-3; D might be TRBD1 (5 bases). This CDR3 is built from 15 residues. Trimming shortened V by 5 bases and J by 1 base, and 13 bases separated the two germline ends. Germline CDR1 LGHNT, CDR2 FRNRAP.

This clone ranks as medium-sized (0.01 to 0.1%). The chain links TRBV7-9 to TRBJ1-2; D gene ambiguous. Germline loops: CDR1 SEHNR, CDR2 FQNEAQ (reference sequence). The V end was cut by 3 bases, the J end by 1 base, with 6 bases between. This CDR3 has 13 amino acids. The CDR3 region has the DNA TGTGCCAGCAGCTTCGACAATAACTATGGCTACACCTTC. Its translation: CASSFDNNYGYTF.

The V and J genes are TRBV10-3 and TRBJ2-7; a weak D match, TRBD1 (6 bases). Trimming removed 11 bases from V and 2 bases from J, with 19 bases in between. The germline gives CDR1 ENHRY, CDR2 SYGVKD. This CDR3 comprises 14 residues. The CDR3 reads CASNPDRATYEQYF. In DNA, the CDR3 is TGTGCCTCAAACCCGGACAGAGCTACCTACGAGCAGTACTTC.

DNA for the CDR3: TGTGCCAGCAGCTTAGTTGACAGGGGTAATCAGCCCCAGCATTTT. This translates into CASSLVDRGNQPQHF. The chain employs TRBV7-8 and TRBJ1-5; 8 bases map to TRBD1. From germline, CDR1 is SGHVS and CDR2 FQNEAQ. V gave up 1 base and J gave up 4 bases; unmatched junction bases: 3. The CDR3 length is 15 residues.

The chain combines TRBV4-1 with TRBJ1-2; 7 bases map to TRBD1. The germline V gene encodes CDR1 MGHRA and CDR2 YSYEKL. Trimming cost V 4 bases and J 5 bases; bases outside gene matches: 10. This CDR3 has 15 amino acids. CDR3 sequence reads: CASSPTTGAVYGYTF. CDR3 nucleotides: TGCGCCAGCAGCCCTACTACAGGGGCCGTTTATGGCTACACCTTC.

This chain joins TRBV7-2 and TRBJ2-1; TRBD2 aligns across 8 bases. Germline loops: CDR1 SGHTA, CDR2 FQGNSA. V lost 2 bases and J lost 3; bases outside the gene matches: 6. This CDR3 is built from 16 residues. CDR3 sequence reads: CASSLRRGAGYNEQFF. The DNA of the CDR3 is TGTGCCAGCAGCTTACGGCGGGGGGCGGGCTACAATGAGCAGTTCTTC.

The rearrangement links TRBV7-9 to TRBJ1-5, with 9 bases aligning to TRBD1. There are 14 residues in the CDR3. The trim removed 4 bases at V and 5 bases at J, leaving 3 bases unmatched. From germline, CDR1 is SEHNR and CDR2 FQNEAQ (reference sequence). The CDR3 loop is CASSSDRGDQPQHF. DNA of the CDR3: TGTGCCAGCAGCTCGGACAGGGGTGATCAGCCCCAGCATTTT.

V usage is TRBV6-5 and J usage is TRBJ1-5; possibly TRBD1 for D (5 bases). Germline CDR1 is MNHEY and CDR2 is SVGAGI. The V gene lost 6 bases and the J gene lost 1 base, with 10 bases spanning the gap. The CDR3 is 14 residues long. CDR3 amino acids: CASRGQFSNQPQHF. The CDR3 DNA follows: TGTGCCAGCAGAGGACAATTCAGCAATCAGCCCCAGCATTTT.

CDR3 bases: TGTGCCAGCAGTTTACAGGAAGGATATGGCTACACCTTC. Translation: CASSLQEGYGYTF. This chain links TRBV27 with TRBJ1-2; no firm D call. The germline CDR1 and CDR2 sequences are MNHEY and SMNVEV (reference sequence). The CDR3 covers 13 residues. Trimming left V 2 bases short and J 5 bases short, with 9 bases between.

The chain couples TRBV2 to TRBJ2-2, with TRBD1 identical over 8 bases. Germline CDR1 reads SNHLY; CDR2 reads FYNNEI. V lost 8 bases and J lost 4; bases outside the gene matches: 12. The CDR3 extends over 16 amino acids. The CDR3 reads CASGWGQAMGTGELFF. The DNA for the CDR3 is TGTGCCAGCGGCTGGGGACAGGCCATGGGCACCGGGGAGCTGTTTTTT.

V usage is TRBV6-5 and J usage is TRBJ1-2; 7 nucleotides line up with TRBD1. The V gene's germline CDR1 is MNHEY and CDR2 SVGAGI. The CDR3 runs to 12 residues. The J segment lost 6 bases and the V segment lost 5 bases, leaving 3 bases of the junction unmatched. The CDR3, as DNA: TGTGCCAGCAGTAACGACAGGGATGGCTACACCTTC. It codes for CASSNDRDGYTF.

About this clone itself: Other DNA sequences within the sample encode an identical CDR3. The chain has TRBV29-1 and TRBJ1-2; 8 positions match TRBD1. The CDR3 has 14 amino acids. With 3 bases clipped from V and 4 bases from J, the junction kept 7 bases outside the gene matches. In germline, CDR1 is SQVTM, CDR2 ANQGSEA. The CDR3 sequence: CSVDAGGVGYGYTF. In nucleotides, the CDR3 is TGCAGCGTTGATGCAGGGGGCGTGGGCTATGGCTACACCTTC.

This clone showed up just a few times. V gene TRBV5-1 combines with J gene TRBJ2-5; TRBD1 is a possible D gene (6 bases). The CDR3 spans 14 residues. V shed 6 bases and J shed 0 bases, with 12 bases lying between them. CDR1 is SGHRS, CDR2 YFSETQ, per germline. In DNA form, the CDR3 reads TGCGCCAGCAACCAACAGGGAAACCAAGAGACCCAGTACTTC. Translating gives CASNQQGNQETQYF.

This clone occurred a few times. V gene TRBV7-2 combines with J gene TRBJ2-7, with 7 positions matching TRBD1. The CDR3 consists of 16 residues. From germline, CDR1 is SGHTA and CDR2 FQGNSA. V was clipped by 4 bases and J by 2 bases; unmatched bases: 11. The CDR3 region has the DNA TGTGCCAGCAGCTCCCCCCCAGGGGGTGATCCCTACGAGCAGTACTTC. This gives the protein CASSSPPGGDPYEQYF. The variable domain in full, completed from reference TRBV7-2 and TRBJ2-7, reads GAGVSQSPSNKVTEKGKDVELRCDPISGHTALYWYRQSLGQGLEFLIYFQGNSAPDKSGLPSDRFSAERTGGSVSTLTIQRTQQEDSAVYLCASSSPPGGDPYEQYFGPGTRLTVT.

The rearrangement links TRBV6-5 to TRBJ1-2; 9 bases align to TRBD1. Germline V CDR1 and CDR2: MNHEY, SVGAGI. The CDR3 extends over 15 amino acids. With 1 base clipped from V and 8 bases from J, the junction kept 8 bases outside the gene matches. The CDR3 DNA is TGTGCCAGCAGTTACTGGGGACAGGGCAGGGGGGGCTACACCTTC. It is translated as CASSYWGQGRGGYTF.

The chain couples TRBV15 to TRBJ1-1; D is unclear. The length of the CDR3 is 14 residues. CDR1 and CDR2 from the germline V gene are LNHNV and YYDKDF (reference sequence). V was shortened by 4 bases and J by 0 bases, with 9 bases between the two germline ends. The CDR3: CATSTEHMNTEAFF. CDR3 in DNA: TGTGCCACCAGCACTGAGCATATGAACACTGAAGCTTTCTTT.

This sequence joins TRBV7-9 and TRBJ1-6; no clear D. V lost 5 bases and J lost 2, with 10 bases in between. The germline CDR1 and CDR2 sequences are SEHNR and FQNEAQ (reference sequence). This CDR3 has 15 residues. CDR3 sequence reads: CASSTEVPYNSPLHF. The CDR3 nucleotides are TGTGCCAGCAGCACAGAAGTCCCCTATAATTCACCCCTCCACTTT.

The rearrangement joins TRBV2 to TRBJ1-1, with 7 bases lining up with TRBD1. CDR3 length equals 14 residues. Germline V gene sequence: CDR1 SNHLY, CDR2 FYNNEI. After removal of 5 bases from V and 4 bases from J, the junction contained 7 bases not matched to a gene. The CDR3 loop reads CASSTQGGPTEAFF. The DNA for the CDR3 is TGTGCCAGCAGTACTCAGGGGGGTCCCACTGAAGCTTTCTTT. Full variable domain (remainder filled in from reference TRBV2 and TRBJ1-1): EPEVTQTPSHQVTQMGQEVILRCVPISNHLYFYWYRQILGQKVEFLVSFYNNEISEKSEIFDDQFSVERPDGSNFTLKIRSTKLEDSAMYFCASSTQGGPTEAFFGQGTRLTVV.

The genes are TRBV4-3 and TRBJ2-7; 11 bases map to TRBD2. V lost 1 base to trimming and J lost 5 bases; unmatched junction nucleotides: 7. CDR1 and CDR2 (germline): LGHNA, YSLEER. The CDR3 is 16 amino acids. CDR3 coding DNA: TGCGCCAGCAGCCAAGTAGCTAGCGGGGGGAACCACGAGCAGTACTTC. The encoded protein is CASSQVASGGNHEQYF.

The V and J genes are TRBV18 and TRBJ1-4; perhaps TRBD1 as D (6 bases). Deletions cut 3 bases from V and 8 bases from J, with 13 bases between. CDR1 is KGHSH and CDR2 is LQKENI in the germline V gene. The CDR3 runs 14 residues. The CDR3 DNA reads as TGTGCCAGCTCACCGGGGGCCGGTATCGAAAAACTGTTTTTT. Its translation: CASSPGAGIEKLFF.